The rows below give T cell receptor beta chains drawn from one sample of a study of response to subunit inactivated influenza vaccine. TCRdb itself ran the RT-PCR reads through MiXCR, one entry per CDR3 protein. The sample records about 700,000 distinct CDR3 sequences, 14% being singletons. This material consisted of PBMCs from blood, taken roughly 2 weeks before vaccination. The receptors were sampled from a man aged 45-65 years who received an inactivated influenza vaccine. Each CDR3 is given with its conserved first and last residue. D genes are given only for firm matches. The size of a clone is reported for some rows only, either as once, few or many, or as a class for expanded clones.

length: 17
V: TRBV7-9
D: .
J: TRBJ2-1
size: .
DNA: TGTGCCAGCAGCCCGGCGAGTGGAGTTAGCTCCTACAATGAGCAGTTCTTC
CDR3: CASSPASGVSSYNEQFF

length: 12
V: TRBV7-2
D: .
J: TRBJ2-3
size: few
DNA: TGTGCCAGCAGCTTGGTTTGGGATACGCAGTATTTT
CDR3: CASSLVWDTQYF

length: 15
V: TRBV28
D: TRBD2
J: TRBJ2-7
size: few
DNA: TGTGCCAGCAGACCAGGGACTAGCGACTTTTACGAGCAGTACTTC
CDR3: CASRPGTSDFYEQYF

length: 14
V: TRBV14
D: .
J: TRBJ2-3
size: .
DNA: TGTGCCAGCAGCCAAGGCTGGTACACAGATACGCAGTATTTT
CDR3: CASSQGWYTDTQYF

length: 15
V: TRBV6-2/TRBV6-3
D: TRBD2
J: TRBJ2-5
size: few
DNA: TGTGCCAGCAGTTCCCCGGGACTAGCGAGGGAGACCCAGTACTTC
CDR3: CASSSPGLARETQYF

length: 16
V: TRBV6-1
D: .
J: TRBJ2-3
size: .
DNA: TGTGCCAGCAGTGGGCTCGTCGGGGGAAGCACAGATACGCAGTATTTT
CDR3: CASSGLVGGSTDTQYF

length: 15
V: TRBV12-3/TRBV12-4
D: .
J: TRBJ1-4
size: few
DNA: TGTGCCAGCAATCCGGGTTCCTCAACTAATGAAAAACTGTTTTTT
CDR3: CASNPGSSTNEKLFF

length: 17
V: TRBV20-1
D: TRBD2
J: TRBJ2-3
size: few
DNA: TGCAGTGCTAGCCCGGGACTAGCGGGGGAAAGCACAGATACGCAGTATTTT
CDR3: CSASPGLAGESTDTQYF

length: 15
V: TRBV6-1
D: .
J: TRBJ2-3
size: .
DNA: TGTGCCAGCAGTGAATACCGTCAGAGCACAGATACGCAGTATTTT
CDR3: CASSEYRQSTDTQYF

length: 16
V: TRBV5-1
D: TRBD2
J: TRBJ2-2
size: few
DNA: TGCGCCAGCACCCGGAGCGGGAGGGCGAACACCGGGGAGCTGTTTTTT
CDR3: CASTRSGRANTGELFF

length: 17
V: TRBV30
D: .
J: TRBJ2-1
size: many
DNA: TGTGCCTGGAGGTCTATTTCAGGGTTAAGCTCCTACAATGAGCAGTTCTTC
CDR3: CAWRSISGLSSYNEQFF

length: 16
V: TRBV29-1
D: TRBD2
J: TRBJ2-4
size: few
DNA: TGCAGCGTTAGTCTAGCGGGAGTGATGGACAAAAACATTCAGTACTTC
CDR3: CSVSLAGVMDKNIQYF

length: 16
V: TRBV7-8
D: .
J: TRBJ1-5
size: many
DNA: TGTGCCAGCAGCTTATTTGCAGGGACTAGCAATCAGCCCCAGCATTTT
CDR3: CASSLFAGTSNQPQHF

length: 14
V: TRBV7-6
D: .
J: TRBJ2-5
size: few
DNA: TGTGCCAGCAGCTTCCAGGGTTCCCGGGAGACCCAGTACTTC
CDR3: CASSFQGSRETQYF

length: 14
V: TRBV19
D: .
J: TRBJ2-5
size: .
DNA: TGTGCCAGTAGAGCTACACCGTACCAAGAGACCCAGTACTTC
CDR3: CASRATPYQETQYF

length: 15
V: TRBV2
D: .
J: TRBJ2-1
size: few
DNA: TGTGCCAGCAGCCTCTACAAGAGCTCCTACAATGAGCAGTTCTTC
CDR3: CASSLYKSSYNEQFF

length: 17
V: TRBV4-2
D: .
J: TRBJ1-4
size: .
DNA: TGTGCCAGCAGCCAAGAGAGGCCGAGGATTTCTAATGAAAAACTGTTTTTT
CDR3: CASSQERPRISNEKLFF

length: 16
V: TRBV27
D: TRBD2
J: TRBJ2-2
size: .
DNA: TGTGCCAGCAGTCCTGGACTAGCTATCCACACCGGGGAGCTGTTTTTT
CDR3: CASSPGLAIHTGELFF

length: 14
V: TRBV29-1
D: .
J: TRBJ2-1
size: few
DNA: TGCAGCGTTGAAGATCAAGGCAGTTACAATGAGCAGTTCTTC
CDR3: CSVEDQGSYNEQFF

length: 14
V: TRBV2
D: .
J: TRBJ2-7
size: .
DNA: TGTGCCAGCAGTTCCGGGACCAGAAACTACGAGCAGTACTTC
CDR3: CASSSGTRNYEQYF

length: 13
V: TRBV7-7
D: .
J: TRBJ1-5
size: .
DNA: TGTGCCAGCAGCTCTAGGGTAGGGCAGCCCCAGCATTTT
CDR3: CASSSRVGQPQHF

length: 15
V: TRBV4-2
D: .
J: TRBJ2-2
size: many
DNA: TGTGCCAGCAGCCAAGACAGACTAGGTGGCGGGGAGCTGTTTTTT
CDR3: CASSQDRLGGGELFF

length: 13
V: TRBV4-2
D: .
J: TRBJ2-3
size: many
DNA: TGTGCCAGCAGCCGGGACCCCACAGATACGCAGTATTTT
CDR3: CASSRDPTDTQYF

length: 15
V: TRBV10-3
D: TRBD2
J: TRBJ2-3
size: .
DNA: TGTGCCATCAGGGAGCGGGGGGGCCCCACAGATACGCAGTATTTT
CDR3: CAIRERGGPTDTQYF

length: 14
V: TRBV19
D: .
J: TRBJ1-5
size: .
DNA: TGTGCCAGTAGTATAGCTGACGGCAATCAGCCCCAGCATTTT
CDR3: CASSIADGNQPQHF

length: 19
V: TRBV12-5
D: .
J: TRBJ2-2
size: few
DNA: TGTGCTAGTGGTTTGGCTAAGGTTGAGCCCGCAGGGGACACCGGGGAGCTGTTTTTT
CDR3: CASGLAKVEPAGDTGELFF

length: 14
V: TRBV29-1
D: .
J: TRBJ2-1
size: many
DNA: TGCAGCGTTGAGTGGCAGGTGATGGGCAATGAGCAGTTCTTC
CDR3: CSVEWQVMGNEQFF

length: 18
V: TRBV6-2/TRBV6-3
D: TRBD1
J: TRBJ2-1
size: .
DNA: TGTGCCAGCAGTTACTCGTTGGGACAGCAAAGCTCCTACAATGAGCAGTTCTTC
CDR3: CASSYSLGQQSSYNEQFF

length: 13
V: TRBV4-2
D: .
J: TRBJ2-7
size: few
DNA: TGTGCCAGCAGCCAAGGTTTGAGGGTCGAGCAGTACTTC
CDR3: CASSQGLRVEQYF

length: 12
V: TRBV12-3/TRBV12-4
D: .
J: TRBJ2-7
size: many
DNA: TGTGCCAGCAACAACCAGGGGTCCGAGCAGTACTTC
CDR3: CASNNQGSEQYF

length: 17
V: TRBV6-1
D: TRBD2
J: TRBJ2-5
size: .
DNA: TGTGCCAGCAGTGCGCCGGGACTAGCGGTAGGGGGGGAGACCCAGTACTTC
CDR3: CASSAPGLAVGGETQYF

length: 12
V: TRBV7-9
D: .
J: TRBJ1-1
size: .
DNA: TGTGCCAGCAGCTCTTTAACACCCGGAGCTTTCTTT
CDR3: CASSSLTPGAFF

length: 17
V: TRBV28
D: TRBD1
J: TRBJ1-2
size: few
DNA: TGTGCCAGCATCCTGAGTGGGACAGGGGCGGGTGGCTATGGCTACACCTTC
CDR3: CASILSGTGAGGYGYTF

length: 17
V: TRBV3-1
D: TRBD1
J: TRBJ1-2
size: few
DNA: TGTGCCAGCAGCCGAACAGGGGGCGCAGCCTCCTCCTATGGCTACACCTTC
CDR3: CASSRTGGAASSYGYTF

length: 14
V: TRBV6-2/TRBV6-3
D: TRBD2
J: TRBJ2-1
size: .
DNA: TGTGCCAGCATTAGCGGGGGGGCCGGCAATGAGCAGTTCTTC
CDR3: CASISGGAGNEQFF

length: 14
V: TRBV12-3/TRBV12-4
D: .
J: TRBJ2-3
size: .
DNA: TGTGCCAGCAGACAGGGTATTGCAGCAGATACGCAGTATTTT
CDR3: CASRQGIAADTQYF